This entry lists 6 T cell receptor beta chains sequenced from one sample in a study of blood T cells in healthy people across ages. Sample-barcoded 5' priming and a J-beta primer mix drove a second PCR of roughly 7 to 11 cycles. TCRdb re-derived calls from the 5' RACE reads in MiXCR, one entry per CDR3 protein. The repertoire holds about 780,000 distinct CDR3 sequences, with about half as singletons. The source material was blood. Every receptor here comes from a man older than 75 in good health.

This chain connects TRBV10-3 to TRBJ2-3, with D perhaps TRBD1 or TRBD2 (6 bases each). Germline CDR1 reads ENHRY; CDR2 reads SYGVKD. V shed 6 bases and J shed 2 bases, with 15 bases lying between them. The CDR3 contains 15 residues. The CDR3 spells CAISLEGGTTDTQYF. The CDR3 bases are TGTGCCATCAGCTTGGAGGGGGGAACCACAGATACGCAGTATTTT.

The chain carries TRBV5-1 and TRBJ2-3, with 10 positions matching TRBD1. V shed 7 bases and J 5 bases; nucleotides not matched to a gene: 7. CDR1 is SGHRS, CDR2 YFSETQ, per germline. The CDR3 is 14 residues long. The CDR3 spells CASRQGASVDTQYF. The CDR3 coding sequence is TGCGCCAGCCGACAGGGGGCGTCCGTAGATACGCAGTATTTT.

The chain is built from TRBV6-5 and TRBJ2-1, with D possibly TRBD2 on 5 matching bases. From germline, CDR1 is MNHEY and CDR2 SVGAGI. CDR3 length: 15 amino acids. V was shortened by 0 bases and J by 5 bases, with 11 bases between the two germline ends. The DNA for the CDR3 is TGTGCCAGCAGTTACTCGAGGGCTTTGCACAATGAGCAGTTCTTC. Its translation: CASSYSRALHNEQFF.

This clonotype was seen a handful of times. For the CDR3, the DNA is TGTGCCATCAGTGAGAATCGTCGCGGCAGCCACACCGGGGAGCTGTTTTTT. Its protein product is CAISENRRGSHTGELFF. This chain joins TRBV10-3 and TRBJ2-2, with D uncertain. The CDR3 is made up of 17 amino acids. Germline V lookup: CDR1 ENHRY, CDR2 SYGVKD. The V gene lost 2 bases and the J gene lost 3 bases, with 16 bases spanning the gap.

The genes are TRBV14 and TRBJ1-1, with D unclear. Trimming took 3 bases from V and 4 from J, leaving 9 bases between them. The germline V gene has CDR1 SGHDN and CDR2 FVKESK. This CDR3 is built from 13 residues. The CDR3 spells CASSHERFTEAFF. The CDR3 DNA is TGTGCCAGCAGCCACGAGAGATTCACTGAAGCTTTCTTT.

The chain recombines TRBV7-3 with TRBJ2-1; no clear D gene. This CDR3 spans 14 amino acids. Between the trimmed V and J ends, which lost 2 bases and 2 bases, there was a span of 7 bases. From germline, CDR1 is SGHTA and CDR2 FQGTGA. CDR3 DNA sequence: TGTGCCAGCAGCTTAGGCCTAACCTACAATGAGCAGTTCTTC. The encoded protein is CASSLGLTYNEQFF.